Listed here are 2 T cell receptor beta chains from one sample, sequenced in a study of blood T cells in healthy people across ages. Alongside a J-beta primer mix, a sample-barcoded 5' primer served in a second PCR lasting roughly 7 to 11 cycles. A single record per CDR3 protein comes from TCRdb applying MiXCR to the 5' RACE reads. This table holds 550,000 to 700,000 distinct CDR3 sequences, 25% to 30% found once. The sequencing sample was made of blood. The receptors were sampled from a woman in her 70s in good health.

The CDR3: CASSLSGGVHNEQFF. DNA for the CDR3: TGTGCCAGCAGCCTCAGCGGGGGGGTCCACAATGAGCAGTTCTTC. The genes are TRBV12-3 or TRBV12-4 and TRBJ2-1; TRBD2 matches at 10 bases. Losses at the gene ends were 6 bases for V and 5 bases for J; bases not matched to a gene: 7. The CDR3 contains 15 residues.

This chain connects TRBV18 to TRBJ2-4, with D perhaps TRBD1 (6 bases). CDR3 length equals 14 residues. Germline V gene data show CDR1 as KGHSH and CDR2 as LQKENI. V was trimmed by 2 bases and J by 3 bases, leaving 8 bases between them. The CDR3 region is CASSPSGDKNIQYF. For the CDR3, the DNA is TGTGCCAGCTCACCATCAGGGGACAAAAACATTCAGTACTTC.